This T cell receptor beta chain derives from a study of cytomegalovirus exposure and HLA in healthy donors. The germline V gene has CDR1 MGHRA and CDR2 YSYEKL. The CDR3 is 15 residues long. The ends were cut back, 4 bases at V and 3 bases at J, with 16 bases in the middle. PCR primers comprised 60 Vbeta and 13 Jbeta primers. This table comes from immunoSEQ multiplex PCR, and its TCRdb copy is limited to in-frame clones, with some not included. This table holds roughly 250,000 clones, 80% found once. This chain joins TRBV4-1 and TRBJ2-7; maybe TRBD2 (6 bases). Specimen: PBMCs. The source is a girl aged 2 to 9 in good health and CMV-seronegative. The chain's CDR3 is CASSPRGSPFYEQYF. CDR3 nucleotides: TGCGCCAGCAGCCCACGGGGGTCCCCATTCTACGAGCAGTACTTC.